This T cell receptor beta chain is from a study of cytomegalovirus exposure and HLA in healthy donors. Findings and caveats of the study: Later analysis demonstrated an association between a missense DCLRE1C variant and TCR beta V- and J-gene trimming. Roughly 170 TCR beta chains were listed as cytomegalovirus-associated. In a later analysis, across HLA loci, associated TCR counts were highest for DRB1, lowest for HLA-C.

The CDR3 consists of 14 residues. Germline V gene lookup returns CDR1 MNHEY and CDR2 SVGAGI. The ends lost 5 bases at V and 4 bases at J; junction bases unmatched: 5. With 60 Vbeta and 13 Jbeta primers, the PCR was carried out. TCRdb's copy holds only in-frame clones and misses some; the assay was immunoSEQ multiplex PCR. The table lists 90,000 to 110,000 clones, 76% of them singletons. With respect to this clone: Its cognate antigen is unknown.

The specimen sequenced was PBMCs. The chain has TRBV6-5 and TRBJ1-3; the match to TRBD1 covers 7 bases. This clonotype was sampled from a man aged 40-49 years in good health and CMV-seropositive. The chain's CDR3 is CASSVRGFGNTIYF. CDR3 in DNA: TGTGCCAGCAGTGTCAGGGGGTTCGGAAACACCATATATTTT.